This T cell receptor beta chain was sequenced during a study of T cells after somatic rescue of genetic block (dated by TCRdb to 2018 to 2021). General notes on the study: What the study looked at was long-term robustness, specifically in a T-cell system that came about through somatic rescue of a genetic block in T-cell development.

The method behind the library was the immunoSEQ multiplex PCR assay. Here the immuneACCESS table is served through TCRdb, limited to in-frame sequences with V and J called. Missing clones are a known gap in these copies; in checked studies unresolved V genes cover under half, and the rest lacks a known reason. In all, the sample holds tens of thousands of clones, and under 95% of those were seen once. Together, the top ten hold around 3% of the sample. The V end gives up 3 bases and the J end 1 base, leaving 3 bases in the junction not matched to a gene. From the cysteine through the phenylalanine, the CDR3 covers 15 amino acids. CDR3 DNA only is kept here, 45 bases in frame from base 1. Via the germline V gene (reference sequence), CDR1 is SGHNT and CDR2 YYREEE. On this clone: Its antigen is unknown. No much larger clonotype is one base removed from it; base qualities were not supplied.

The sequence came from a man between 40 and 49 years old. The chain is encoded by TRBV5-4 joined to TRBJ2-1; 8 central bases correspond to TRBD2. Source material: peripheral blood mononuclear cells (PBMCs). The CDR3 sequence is CASSWTSPSYNEQFF. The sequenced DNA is TGTGCCAGCAGCTGGACTAGCCCTTCCTACAATGAGCAGTTCTTC.